These 26 T cell receptor delta chains came from one sample sequenced in a study of gamma-delta T cells after stem cell transplantation. TCRdb re-called the RT-PCR reads via CATT. This sample has roughly 1,700 delta-chain clones, with over 3.5% found just once. Sequenced material: gamma-delta T cells. Receptors were obtained from a human donor. It is not recorded whose cells these are; they may come from a transplant donor.

This clone is medium-sized within its sample. It differs at one base from a far larger clone, so likely a read error. The chain has TRDV1 and TRDJ1, with 11 bases that match TRDD3. The CDR3 has 24 amino acids. Germline CDR1 reads TSWWSYY; CDR2 reads QGS. The CDR3 sequence is CALGEPPFLYWGIWKGRDTDKLTF. CDR3 in DNA: TGTGCTCTTGGGGAGCCACCCTTCCTCTACTGGGGGATATGGAAAGGTCGGGACACCGATAAACTCACCTTT.

By sample fraction, this clone is large. This specimen includes other DNA sequences encoding the same CDR3. The J gene is TRDJ1, the V gene TRDV2; a possible D gene is TRDD3 (6 bases). Deletions cut 4 bases from V and 6 bases from J, with 26 bases between. The CDR3 runs to 17 residues. CDR1 and CDR2 (germline): GEAIGNYY, EKD. In DNA form, the CDR3 reads TGTGCCTGTGATACACTGGGCGGGCTTACTGGACTTAATAAACTCATCTTT. This sequence encodes CACDTLGGLTGLNKLIF.

This clone was recorded a few times. TCRdb assigns this DNA the protein of a much larger clone, which departs from its translation at residue 20; this likely reflects a read error, and the protein shown comes from translating the DNA. The V gene is TRDV1, the J gene TRDJ1; 8 nucleotides align to TRDD3. Looked up from germline, CDR1 is TSWWSYY and CDR2 is QGS. The CDR3 runs 24 residues. V trimming: 4 bases; J trimming: 7 bases; junction bases outside the gene matches: 38. The CDR3 DNA reads TGTGCTCTTGGGGCTTTGGGCCCTCACCTACTCCTGGGGGAGACCTGGGGCTGCCCCGTTAAACTCATCTTT. Encoded protein: CALGALGPHLLLGETWGCPVKLIF.

This clone was counted a few times. For this DNA, TCRdb reports the protein of a much larger clone, which diverges at residue 20, most likely from a read error; the protein presented here is translated directly from the DNA. This sequence joins TRDV1 and TRDJ2; 9 bases match TRDD2. The CDR3 consists of 22 residues. Germline lookup yields CDR1 TSWWSYY and CDR2 QGS. The DNA for the CDR3 is TGTGCTCTTGGGGACCCCGGCCCCTTCCTACCCTGGGGGCCCAATTTTACAGCACAATTCTTCTTT. Amino acids: CALGDPGPFLPWGPNFTAQFFF.

In this sample, this clone turned up a few times. TCRdb lists the protein of a much larger clone for this DNA, which differs at residue 17, so this is likely a read error; the protein given here is translated from the DNA itself. The rearrangement uses TRDV1 and TRDJ2; TRDD2 matches 9 bases. The CDR3 has 22 amino acids. The V and J ends lost 3 bases and 7 bases, in that order; junction bases with no gene match: 27. Germline loops: CDR1 TSWWSYY, CDR2 QGS. In nucleotides, the CDR3 is TGTGCTCTTGGGGACCCCGGCCCCTTCCTACCCTGGGGGCCCAATTTTAAAGCACAACTCTTCTTT. Its protein is CALGDPGPFLPWGPNFKAQLFF.

In its sample, this clone was seen a few times. TCRdb assigns this DNA the protein of a much larger clone, which departs from its translation at residue 11; this likely reflects a read error, and the protein shown comes from translating the DNA. V and J are TRDV3 and TRDJ1; TRDD2 might be the D (7 bases). The V end was cut by 2 bases, the J end by 4 bases, with 23 bases between. Germline V lookup: CDR1 TVYSNPD, CDR2 GDNSRS (reference sequence). The CDR3 has 16 amino acids. CDR3: CAFQLPIWGQLDKLIF. For the CDR3, the DNA is TGTGCCTTTCAACTTCCTATTTGGGGGCAGCTCGATAAACTCATCTTT.

Concerning this clone itself: TCRdb shows a much larger clone's protein in place of this DNA's translation, and the two differ at residue 11, likely through a read error; the protein shown is translated from the DNA. This sequence joins TRDV1 and TRDJ1, with TRDD3 matching over 8 bases. The CDR3 runs to 19 residues. Per germline, CDR1 TSWWSYY and CDR2 QGS. Trimming cost V 3 bases and J 0 bases; bases outside gene matches: 15. CDR3 sequence reads: CALGDTPTGGLTYTDKLIF. In nucleotides, the CDR3 is TGTGCTCTTGGGGACACCCCGACTGGGGGGCTAACGTACACCGATAAACTCATCTTT.

This clone was counted a few times. A far larger clone is a single base away, which makes a read error likely. CDR3 amino acids: CALWELVPYWGIPDTDKLIF. For the CDR3, the DNA is TGTGCTCTTTGGGAACTAGTACCCTACTGGGGGATACCTGACACCGATAAACTCATCTTT. The chain is built from TRDV1 and TRDJ1; 12 bases line up with TRDD3. The CDR3 totals 20 residues. Germline values: CDR1 TSWWSYY, CDR2 QGS.

This clone is classed as medium-sized. This sequence is one base from a far larger clone and is likely a read error. The chain joins TRDV1 to TRDJ1; 9 bases line up with TRDD3. This CDR3 comprises 23 residues. The V gene's germline CDR1 is TSWWSYY and CDR2 QGS. Losses at the gene ends were 0 bases for V and 1 base for J; bases not matched to a gene: 24. CDR3 sequence reads: CALGELGILPAFWGYEGTDKLIF. In nucleotides, the CDR3 is TGTGCTCTTGGGGAACTAGGTATCCTTCCTGCTTTCTGGGGATACGAGGGCACCGATAAACTCATCTTT.

This clone was seen a few times. The TCRdb record carries a much larger clone's protein, which differs from this DNA's translation at residue 3; a read error is the likely cause, and the protein listed here is the DNA translation. The chain uses TRDV2 and TRDJ1; perhaps TRDD2 as D (7 bases). The CDR3 length is 16 residues. The germline gives CDR1 GEAIGNYY, CDR2 EKD. V lost 9 bases, J lost 3 bases, and 25 bases lay in between. In DNA form, the CDR3 reads TGTGCCCTTCAACTTCCTATTTGGGGGCAGCCCGATAAACTCATCTTT. Amino acid sequence: CALQLPIWGQPDKLIF.

In this sample, this clone turned up a few times. Given a far larger clone just one base away, this is likely a sequencing read error. The chain carries TRDV2 and TRDJ1; TRDD3 is a possible D gene (6 bases). This CDR3 spans 15 amino acids. Germline values: CDR1 GEAIGNYY, CDR2 EKD. V was pared by 3 bases and J by 1 base, with 14 bases between. CDR3 nucleotides: TGTGCCTGTGACGAGGTACTGGGTGGCACCGATAAACTCATCTTT. It yields the protein CACDEVLGGTDKLIF.

Comment on this clone: TCRdb's entry gives the protein of a much larger clone, which mismatches this DNA's translation at residue 2, likely from a read error; the protein reported here is translated from the DNA. The V and J genes are TRDV2 and TRDJ1; TRDD3 agrees at 9 bases. CDR1 and CDR2 (germline): GEAIGNYY, EKD. This CDR3 has 18 residues. Here the CDR3 DNA reads TGTTCCTGTGACACCCTGATGGGGATACGCGGGGACACCGATAAACTCATCTTT. It codes for CSCDTLMGIRGDTDKLIF.

Regarding this clone: A far larger clone lies a single base away; this is likely a read error. Distinct nucleotide sequences in the sample also encode this CDR3. The CDR3 loop is CALGDFPRTGGSHTDKLIF. Written as DNA, the CDR3 is TGTGCTCTTGGGGACTTTCCCCGTACTGGGGGTTCCCACACCGATAAACTCATCTTT. This rearrangement joins TRDV1 to TRDJ1; 8 positions match TRDD3. The CDR3 loop spans 19 amino acids. Trimming removed 3 bases from V and 0 bases from J; junction bases left unmatched: 15. The germline gives CDR1 TSWWSYY, CDR2 QGS.

The CDR3 sequence: CAFFLRRTGGKLIF. DNA of the CDR3: TGTGCCTTTTTCCTACGCCGTACTGGGGGTAAACTCATCTTT. The V call is TRDV3, the J call TRDJ1; possible D gene TRDD3, 8 bases. V was shortened by 2 bases and J by 7 bases, with 20 bases between the two germline ends. This CDR3 spans 14 amino acids. Germline CDR1 and CDR2: TVYSNPD and GDNSRS (reference sequence).

By frequency in the sample, this clone is medium-sized (0.01 to 0.1%). A far larger clone is off by one base, so a read error is likely. V and J are TRDV2 and TRDJ3; TRDD3 agrees at 10 bases. CDR1 is GEAIGNYY, CDR2 EKD, per germline. This CDR3 comprises 17 residues. Here the CDR3 reads CARDIGGYPWDTRQMFF. DNA for the CDR3: TGTGCCCGTGACATTGGGGGATACCCCTGGGACACCCGACAGATGTTTTTC.

There are a few counts of this clone. A far bigger clonotype differs at one base, so this is likely a read error. The sample holds other DNA sequences that translate to the same CDR3. V usage is TRDV1 and J usage is TRDJ1; D is perhaps TRDD3 (6 bases). There are 19 residues in the CDR3. V was shortened by 2 bases and J by 4 bases, with 26 bases between the two germline ends. From germline, CDR1 is TSWWSYY and CDR2 QGS. The CDR3 DNA sequence: TGTGCTCTTGGGGAAGCCATCCTTGGTCTACCGTTGGGGATCGATAAACTCATCTTT. Protein sequence: CALGEAILGLPLGIDKLIF.

This clone was counted a few times. TCRdb pairs this DNA with a much larger clone's protein that differs at residue 9, likely a read error; the protein shown was translated from the DNA. The gene calls are TRDV2 and TRDJ1; TRDD3 matches at 8 bases. The germline CDR1 and CDR2 sequences are GEAIGNYY and EKD. Trimming took 7 bases from V and 1 from J; bases not matched to a gene: 10. The CDR3 contains 15 residues. CDR3 sequence (DNA): TGTGCCTGCATGGCCTTGGGGGATGGCACCGATAAACTCATCTTT. Translating it yields CACMALGDGTDKLIF.

V and J are TRDV2 and TRDJ1; TRDD3 matches at 9 bases. J gave up 1 base and V 2 bases, and 7 bases lay outside the gene matches. The CDR3 has 16 amino acids. The germline V gene encodes CDR1 GEAIGNYY and CDR2 EKD. CDR3 sequence reads: CACDKLLGDPTDKLIF. CDR3 DNA: TGTGCCTGTGACAAACTACTGGGGGACCCCACCGATAAACTCATCTTT.

This clone is medium-sized. A read error is the likely source, as a far larger clone sits one nucleotide away. Other DNA variants within this sample encode the same CDR3. V is TRDV1 and J is TRDJ1; D may match TRDD1 or TRDD3 (5 bases each). The CDR3 runs to 18 residues. Germline lookup yields CDR1 TSWWSYY and CDR2 QGS. DNA of the CDR3: TGTGCTCTTGGGGGGATAGTATACTTACCCTCGTACACCGATAAGCTCATCTTT. Encoded protein: CALGGIVYLPSYTDKLIF.

About this clone: This same CDR3 is encoded by further DNA sequences in the sample. The chain joins TRDV1 to TRDJ2; possibly TRDD2 or TRDD3 for D (7 bases each). Trimming cost V 1 base and J 5 bases, with 26 bases left between them. CDR3 size: 20 residues. The germline CDR1 and CDR2 sequences are TSWWSYY and QGS. CDR3 coding DNA: TGTGCTCTTGGGGAACGTTTCCTACCCTGGGGGCCCAATTTTACAGCACAACTCTTCTTT. Its translation is CALGERFLPWGPNFTAQLFF.

In its sample, this clone was seen a few times. The protein that TCRdb holds for this DNA derives from a much larger clone and differs from the translated DNA at residue 4, which likely indicates a read error; the protein shown here is translated from the DNA. The rearrangement uses TRDV2 and TRDJ2; D possibly corresponds to TRDD3 (6 bases). The J call may not be correct, given that the DNA end is closer to TRDJ1. In germline, CDR1 is GEAIGNYY, CDR2 EKD. The CDR3 runs 17 residues. The CDR3 sequence is CACGTLGGLTGLNKLIF. In nucleotides, the CDR3 is TGTGCCTGTGGTACACTGGGCGGGCTTACTGGACTTAATAAACTCATCTTT.

Judged by abundance, this clone is medium-sized. This likely stems from a read error, as it lies one base from a far larger clone. The CDR3 nucleotides are TGTGCTCTTGGGGAAGCCGATCTTCCTTCTCCCCCTACTGGGGATACGCCTTTGGGGCTTGGAACTACCGATAAACTCATCTTT. It yields the protein CALGEADLPSPPTGDTPLGLGTTDKLIF. The rearrangement joins TRDV1 to TRDJ1, with 9 bases lining up with TRDD3. The CDR3 runs 28 residues. Germline V gene lookup returns CDR1 TSWWSYY and CDR2 QGS. Germline trimming cut 2 bases from V and 2 bases from J; bases unmatched to any gene: 42.

Details on this clone: This sequence is one base from a far larger clone and is likely a read error. This CDR3 is also generated by other DNA sequences in the sample. V and J are TRAV29/DV5 and TRDJ1; 11 bases are shared with TRDD3. CDR1 is NSMFDY and CDR2 is ISSIKDK in the germline V gene. The CDR3 is made up of 15 amino acids. The junction had 5 bases not matched to a gene; V was cut back by 2 bases and J by 2 bases. CDR3 loop: CAASQLGDRTDKLIF. For the CDR3, the DNA is TGTGCAGCAAGTCAACTGGGGGATAGGACCGATAAACTCATCTTT.

Note on this clone: The amino acid sequence in TCRdb belongs to a much larger clone and departs from this DNA's translation at residue 4, likely a sequencing read error; the sequence shown is translated from the DNA. The chain combines TRDV2 with TRDJ1, with D unresolved. The CDR3 runs 15 residues. The V gene lost 5 bases and the J gene lost 11 bases, with 26 bases spanning the gap. Per the germline V gene, CDR1 is GEAIGNYY and CDR2 is EKD. The CDR3 bases are TGTGCCTGTGTCCTCATTCCGCACAAACCAGGAAACCTCATCTTT. Amino acid sequence: CACVLIPHKPGNLIF.

On this clone itself: The protein held in TCRdb is that of a much larger clone and does not match this DNA's translation at residue 19, likely because of a read error; the protein shown is translated from the DNA. The chain recombines TRDV1 with TRDJ1; 7 nucleotides align to TRDD3. CDR3 length equals 20 residues. Looked up from germline, CDR1 is TSWWSYY and CDR2 is QGS. The CDR3 nucleotides are TGTGCTCTTGGGGAACTCCCCGAACTGGGGTCGAGCTTCAGAGGGCATAAACTCACCTTT. Translation: CALGELPELGSSFRGHKLTF.

The table lists this clone with a few counts. TCRdb's listed protein matches a much larger clone and diverges from this DNA's translation at residue 4, likely through a read error; the protein shown comes from the DNA. The chain combines TRDV1 with TRDJ1; 8 bases line up with TRDD3. The CDR3 contains 24 residues. Germline CDR1 is TSWWSYY and CDR2 is QGS. V lost 8 bases to trimming and J lost 4 bases; unmatched junction nucleotides: 39. The CDR3 protein is CALRAPRGPYEFGGVLGGLDKLIF. Here the CDR3 DNA reads TGTGCTCTTAGGGCCCCCCGGGGACCCTACGAATTCGGTGGGGTACTGGGGGGCCTCGATAAACTCATCTTT.